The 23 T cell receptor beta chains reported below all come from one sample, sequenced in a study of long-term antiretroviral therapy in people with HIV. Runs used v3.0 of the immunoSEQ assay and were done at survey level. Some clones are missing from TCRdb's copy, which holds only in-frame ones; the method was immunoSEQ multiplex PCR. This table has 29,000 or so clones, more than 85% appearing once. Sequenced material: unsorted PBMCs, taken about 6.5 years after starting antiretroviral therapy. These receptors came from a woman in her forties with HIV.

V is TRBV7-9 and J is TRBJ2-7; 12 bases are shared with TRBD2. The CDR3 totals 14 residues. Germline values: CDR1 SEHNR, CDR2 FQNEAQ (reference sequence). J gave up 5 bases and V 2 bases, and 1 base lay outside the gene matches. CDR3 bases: TGTGCCAGCAGCTTACCTAGCGGGGGGGACGAGCAGTACTTC. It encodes CASSLPSGGDEQYF. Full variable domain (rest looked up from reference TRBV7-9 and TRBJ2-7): DTGVSQNPRHKITKRGQNVTFRCDPISEHNRLYWYRQTLGQGPEFLTYFQNEAQLEKSRLLSDRFSAERPKGSFSTLEIQRTEQGDSAMYLCASSLPSGGDEQYFGPGTRLTVT.

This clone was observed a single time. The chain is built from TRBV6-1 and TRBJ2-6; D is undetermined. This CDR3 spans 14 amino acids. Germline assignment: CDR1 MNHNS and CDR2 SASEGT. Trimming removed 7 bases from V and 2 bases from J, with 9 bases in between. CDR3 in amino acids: CASTQEAGANVLTF. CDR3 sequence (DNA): TGTGCCAGCACCCAAGAGGCTGGGGCCAACGTCCTGACTTTC.

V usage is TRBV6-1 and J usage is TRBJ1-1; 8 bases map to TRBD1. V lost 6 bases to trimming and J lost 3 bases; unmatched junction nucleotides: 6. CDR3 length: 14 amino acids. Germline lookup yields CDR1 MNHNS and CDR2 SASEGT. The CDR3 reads CASRLLTGDTEAFF. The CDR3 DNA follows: TGTGCCAGCAGGCTATTGACAGGGGACACTGAAGCTTTCTTT.

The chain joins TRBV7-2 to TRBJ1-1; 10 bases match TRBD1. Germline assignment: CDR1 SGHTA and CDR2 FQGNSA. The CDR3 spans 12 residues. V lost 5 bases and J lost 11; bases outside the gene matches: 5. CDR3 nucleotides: TGTGCCAGCAGCAATGACAGGGGGCTTGCTTTCTTT. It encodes CASSNDRGLAFF.

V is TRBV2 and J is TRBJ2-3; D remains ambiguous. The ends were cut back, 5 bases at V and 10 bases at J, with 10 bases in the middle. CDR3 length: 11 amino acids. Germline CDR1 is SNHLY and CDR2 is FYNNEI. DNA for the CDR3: TGTGCCAGCAGTCCAAGAGTGGCGCAGTATTTT. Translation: CASSPRVAQYF.

Written as DNA, the CDR3 is TGCGCCAGCAGCTTGGAGGCCCAGGGAAACTATGGCTACACCTTC. The encoded protein is CASSLEAQGNYGYTF. The rearrangement uses TRBV5-1 and TRBJ1-2, with D maybe TRBD1 (5 bases). Trimming left V 0 bases short and J 2 bases short, with 11 bases between. The CDR3 has 15 amino acids. Germline V gene lookup returns CDR1 SGHRS and CDR2 YFSETQ.

CDR3 in amino acids: CASSQAFGGFYEQYF. The CDR3 DNA is TGCGCCAGCAGCCAAGCTTTCGGGGGCTTCTACGAGCAGTACTTC. The chain links TRBV4-1 to TRBJ2-7, with D tentatively TRBD1 or TRBD2 (6 bases each). The V end lost 1 base, the J end lost 3 bases, and 13 bases lay between the germline ends. Germline CDR1 reads MGHRA; CDR2 reads YSYEKL. The CDR3 length is 15 residues.

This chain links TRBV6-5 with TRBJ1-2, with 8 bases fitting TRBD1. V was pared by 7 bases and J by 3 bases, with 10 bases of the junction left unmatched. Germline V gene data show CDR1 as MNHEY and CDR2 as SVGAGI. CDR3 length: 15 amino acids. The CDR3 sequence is CASTPRDRPYYGYTF. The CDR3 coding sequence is TGTGCCAGCACCCCTCGGGACAGGCCCTACTATGGCTACACCTTC.

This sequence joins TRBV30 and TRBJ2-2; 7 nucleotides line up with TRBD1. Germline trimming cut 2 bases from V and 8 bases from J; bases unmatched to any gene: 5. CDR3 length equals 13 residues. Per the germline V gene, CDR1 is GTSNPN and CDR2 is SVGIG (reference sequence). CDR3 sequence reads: CAWSRQGTGELFF. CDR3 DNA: TGTGCCTGGAGTCGACAGGGTACGGGGGAGCTGTTTTTT.

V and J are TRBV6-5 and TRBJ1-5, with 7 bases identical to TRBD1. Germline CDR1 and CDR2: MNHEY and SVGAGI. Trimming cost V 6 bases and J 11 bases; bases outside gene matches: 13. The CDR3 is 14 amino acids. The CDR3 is CASSPGTVQSAQHF. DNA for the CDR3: TGTGCCAGCAGCCCCGGGACAGTTCAATCAGCCCAGCATTTT.

CDR3 residues: CASSARTSAGELFF. In DNA form, the CDR3 reads TGTGCCAGCAGCGCCCGAACCTCCGCCGGGGAGCTGTTTTTT. The chain links TRBV9 to TRBJ2-2; no firm D call. In germline, CDR1 is SGDLS, CDR2 YYNGEE. The CDR3 spans 14 residues. Trimming pared 3 bases from V and 6 bases from J, leaving 12 bases between. Complete variable domain (other parts from reference TRBV9 and TRBJ2-2): DSGVTQTPKHLITATGQRVTLRCSPRSGDLSVYWYQQSLDQGLQFLIQYYNGEERAKGNILERFSAQQFPDLHSELNLSSLELGDSALYFCASSARTSAGELFFGEGSRLTVL.

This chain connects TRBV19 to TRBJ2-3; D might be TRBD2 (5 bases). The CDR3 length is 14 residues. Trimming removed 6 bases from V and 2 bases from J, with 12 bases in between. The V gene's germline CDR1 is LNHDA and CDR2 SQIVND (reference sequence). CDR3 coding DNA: TGTGCCAGTAGCTGGTCGAGGGACACAGATACGCAGTATTTT. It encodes CASSWSRDTDTQYF.

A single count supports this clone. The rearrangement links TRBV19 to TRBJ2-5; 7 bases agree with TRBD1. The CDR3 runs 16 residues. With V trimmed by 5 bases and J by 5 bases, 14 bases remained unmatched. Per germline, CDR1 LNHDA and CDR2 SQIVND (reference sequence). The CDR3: CASSPNRGPVRETQYF. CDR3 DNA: TGTGCCAGTAGTCCGAACAGGGGTCCCGTTCGGGAGACCCAGTACTTC. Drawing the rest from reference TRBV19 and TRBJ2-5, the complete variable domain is DGGITQSPKYLFRKEGQNVTLSCEQNLNHDAMYWYRQDPGQGLRLIYYSQIVNDFQKGDIAEGYSVSREKKESFPLTVTSAQKNPTAFYLCASSPNRGPVRETQYFGPGTRLLVL.

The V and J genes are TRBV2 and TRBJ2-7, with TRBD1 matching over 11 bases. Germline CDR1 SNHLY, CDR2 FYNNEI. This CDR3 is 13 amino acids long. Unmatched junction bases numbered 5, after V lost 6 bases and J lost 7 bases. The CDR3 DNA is TGTGCCAGCAGCAGGGGACAGGGGGGAGAGCAGTACTTC. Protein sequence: CASSRGQGGEQYF.

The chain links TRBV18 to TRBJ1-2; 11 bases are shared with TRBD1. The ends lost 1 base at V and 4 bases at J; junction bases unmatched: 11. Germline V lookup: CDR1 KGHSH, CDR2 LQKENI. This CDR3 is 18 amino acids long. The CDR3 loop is CASSPQGDLGTGGYGYTF. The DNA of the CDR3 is TGTGCCAGCTCACCACAGGGAGATCTGGGGACAGGGGGCTATGGCTACACCTTC.

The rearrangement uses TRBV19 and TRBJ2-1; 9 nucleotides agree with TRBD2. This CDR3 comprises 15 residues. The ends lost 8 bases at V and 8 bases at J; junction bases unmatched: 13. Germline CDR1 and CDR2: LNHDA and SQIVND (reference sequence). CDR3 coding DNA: TGTGCCAGTCCCTTAGGCGGGGGGGCACGGGATGAGCAGTTCTTC. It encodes CASPLGGGARDEQFF.

The CDR3 DNA follows: TGTGCCAGCTCACCTGGGGAACCGGGTTCACCCCTCCACTTT. Encoded protein: CASSPGEPGSPLHF. The chain carries TRBV18 and TRBJ1-6; D unresolved. The length of the CDR3 is 14 residues. V was pared by 3 bases and J by 9 bases, with 12 bases between. Germline CDR1 reads KGHSH; CDR2 reads LQKENI. Combining the CDR3 with reference TRBV18 and TRBJ1-6 gives the whole variable domain NAGVMQNPRHLVRRRGQEARLRCSPMKGHSHVYWYRQLPEEGLKFMVYLQKENIIDESGMPKERFSAEFPKEGPSILRIQQVVRGDSAAYFCASSPGEPGSPLHFGNGTRLTVT.

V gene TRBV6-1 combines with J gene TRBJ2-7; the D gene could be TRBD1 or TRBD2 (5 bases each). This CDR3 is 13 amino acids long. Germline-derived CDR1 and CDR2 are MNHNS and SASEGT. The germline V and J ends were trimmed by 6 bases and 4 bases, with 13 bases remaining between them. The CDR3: CASRLGTAYEQYF. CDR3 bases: TGTGCCAGCAGGCTGGGGACGGCGTACGAGCAGTACTTC.

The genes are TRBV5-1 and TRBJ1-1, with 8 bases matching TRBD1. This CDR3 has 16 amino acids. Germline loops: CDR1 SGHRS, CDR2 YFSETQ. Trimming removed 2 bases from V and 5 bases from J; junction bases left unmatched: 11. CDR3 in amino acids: CASSFGTGSPGTEAFF. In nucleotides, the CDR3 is TGCGCCAGCAGCTTCGGGACAGGTTCCCCGGGGACTGAAGCTTTCTTT.

The CDR3 protein is CASASGVNGEQYF. For the CDR3, the DNA is TGTGCCAGCGCTAGTGGGGTAAACGGGGAGCAGTACTTC. The chain couples TRBV11-2 to TRBJ2-7; D not certain. The CDR3 consists of 13 residues. Deletions cut 8 bases from V and 7 bases from J, with 18 bases between. CDR1 is SGHAT and CDR2 is FQNNGV in the germline V gene.

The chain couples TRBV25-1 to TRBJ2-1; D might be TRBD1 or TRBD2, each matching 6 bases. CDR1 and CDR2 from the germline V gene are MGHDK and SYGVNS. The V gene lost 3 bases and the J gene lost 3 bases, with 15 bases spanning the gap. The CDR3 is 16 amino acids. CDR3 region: CASSEFGRDNYNEQFF. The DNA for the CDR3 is TGTGCCAGCAGTGAGTTTGGGCGGGACAACTACAATGAGCAGTTCTTC.

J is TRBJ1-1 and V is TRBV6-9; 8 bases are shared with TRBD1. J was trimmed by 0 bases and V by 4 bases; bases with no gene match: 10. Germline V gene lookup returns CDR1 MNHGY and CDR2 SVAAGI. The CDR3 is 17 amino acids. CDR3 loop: CASSLRDRFIMNTEAFF. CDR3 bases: TGTGCCAGCAGTTTGAGGGACAGGTTCATCATGAACACTGAAGCTTTCTTT.

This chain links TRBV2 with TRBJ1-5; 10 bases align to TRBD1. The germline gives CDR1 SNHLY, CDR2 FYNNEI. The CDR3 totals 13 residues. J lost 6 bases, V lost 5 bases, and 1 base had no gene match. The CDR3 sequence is CASSRQGAQPQHF. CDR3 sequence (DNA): TGTGCCAGCAGTCGACAGGGGGCTCAGCCCCAGCATTTT. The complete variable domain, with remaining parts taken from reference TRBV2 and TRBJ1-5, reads EPEVTQTPSHQVTQMGQEVILRCVPISNHLYFYWYRQILGQKVEFLVSFYNNEISEKSEIFDDQFSVERPDGSNFTLKIRSTKLEDSAMYFCASSRQGAQPQHFGDGTRLSIL.